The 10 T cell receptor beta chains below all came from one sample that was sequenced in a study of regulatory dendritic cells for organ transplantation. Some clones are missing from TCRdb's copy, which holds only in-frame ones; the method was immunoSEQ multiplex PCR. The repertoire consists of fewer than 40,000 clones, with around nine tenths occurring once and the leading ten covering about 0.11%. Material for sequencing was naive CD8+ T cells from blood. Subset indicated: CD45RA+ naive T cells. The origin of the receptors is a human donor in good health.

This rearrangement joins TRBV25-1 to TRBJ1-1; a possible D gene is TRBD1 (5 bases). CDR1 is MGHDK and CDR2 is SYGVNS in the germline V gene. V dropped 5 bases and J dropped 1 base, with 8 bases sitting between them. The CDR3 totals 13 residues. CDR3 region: CASSTTGNTEAFF. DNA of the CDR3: TGTGCCAGCAGTACCACAGGGAACACTGAAGCTTTCTTT. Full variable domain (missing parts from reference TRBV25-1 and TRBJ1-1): EADIYQTPRYLVIGTGKKITLECSQTMGHDKMYWYQQDPGMELHLIHYSYGVNSTEKGDLSSESTVSRIRTEHFPLTLESARPSHTSQYLCASSTTGNTEAFFGQGTRLTVV.

CDR3 protein: CASSPPGQGFNQPQHF. The DNA of the CDR3 is TGTGCCAGCAGCCCTCCGGGACAGGGGTTCAATCAGCCCCAGCATTTT. J is TRBJ1-5 and V is TRBV27, with 10 bases aligning to TRBD1. Germline values: CDR1 MNHEY, CDR2 SMNVEV (reference sequence). The V gene end was trimmed by 6 bases and the J gene end by 3 bases; junction bases not matched to a gene: 8. The length of the CDR3 is 16 residues.

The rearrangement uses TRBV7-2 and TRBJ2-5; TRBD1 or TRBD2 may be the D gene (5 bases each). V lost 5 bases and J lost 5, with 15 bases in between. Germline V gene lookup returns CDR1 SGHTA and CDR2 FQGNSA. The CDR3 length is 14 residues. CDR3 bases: TGTGCCAGCAGCCCCCCCGGGGCGGGCGAGACCCAGTACTTC. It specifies CASSPPGAGETQYF. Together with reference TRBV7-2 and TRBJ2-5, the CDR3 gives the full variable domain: GAGVSQSPSNKVTEKGKDVELRCDPISGHTALYWYRQSLGQGLEFLIYFQGNSAPDKSGLPSDRFSAERTGGSVSTLTIQRTQQEDSAVYLCASSPPGAGETQYFGPGTRLLVL.

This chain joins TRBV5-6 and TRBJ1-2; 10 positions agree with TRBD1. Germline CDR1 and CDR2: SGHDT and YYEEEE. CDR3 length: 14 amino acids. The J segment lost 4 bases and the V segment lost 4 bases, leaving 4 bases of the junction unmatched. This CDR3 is CASSPGTGVYGYTF. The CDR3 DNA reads TGTGCCAGCAGCCCTGGGACAGGGGTCTATGGCTACACCTTC.

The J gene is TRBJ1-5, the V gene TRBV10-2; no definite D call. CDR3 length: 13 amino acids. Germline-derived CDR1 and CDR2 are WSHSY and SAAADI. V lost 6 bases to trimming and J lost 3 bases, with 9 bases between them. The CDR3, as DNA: TGCGCCAGCAGCGGACCCTTCAATCAGCCCCAGCATTTT. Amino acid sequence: CASSGPFNQPQHF.

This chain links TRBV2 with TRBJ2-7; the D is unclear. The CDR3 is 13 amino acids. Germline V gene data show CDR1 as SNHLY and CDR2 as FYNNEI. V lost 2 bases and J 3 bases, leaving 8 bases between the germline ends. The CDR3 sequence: CASSERGSYEQYF. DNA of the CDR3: TGTGCCAGCAGTGAAAGAGGCAGCTACGAGCAGTACTTC.

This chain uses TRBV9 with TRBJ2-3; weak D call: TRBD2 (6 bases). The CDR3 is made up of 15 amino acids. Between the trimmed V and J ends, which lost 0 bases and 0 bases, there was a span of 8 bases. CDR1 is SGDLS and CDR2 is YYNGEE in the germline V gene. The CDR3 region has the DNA TGTGCCAGCAGCGTAGGCGGGGTAAGCACAGATACGCAGTATTTT. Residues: CASSVGGVSTDTQYF.

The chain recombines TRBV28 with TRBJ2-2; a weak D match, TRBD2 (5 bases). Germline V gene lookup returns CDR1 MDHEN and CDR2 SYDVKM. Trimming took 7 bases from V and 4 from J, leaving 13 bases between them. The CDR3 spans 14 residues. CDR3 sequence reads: CASTPEGGTGELFF. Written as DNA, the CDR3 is TGTGCCAGCACGCCAGAGGGTGGCACCGGGGAGCTGTTTTTT.

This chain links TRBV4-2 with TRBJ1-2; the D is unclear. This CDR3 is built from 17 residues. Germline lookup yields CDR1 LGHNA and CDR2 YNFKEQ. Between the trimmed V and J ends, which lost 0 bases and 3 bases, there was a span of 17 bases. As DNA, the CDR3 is TGTGCCAGCAGCCAAGAAGCCCCGGGTGGGCTGGACTATGGCTACACCTTC. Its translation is CASSQEAPGGLDYGYTF.

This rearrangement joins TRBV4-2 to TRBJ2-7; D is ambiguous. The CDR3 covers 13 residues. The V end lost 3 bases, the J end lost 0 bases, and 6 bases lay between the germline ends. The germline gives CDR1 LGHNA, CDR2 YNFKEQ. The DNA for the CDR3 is TGTGCCAGCAGCCAGAGCGTCTCCTACGAGCAGTACTTC. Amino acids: CASSQSVSYEQYF.